The entry that follows covers one TCR beta chain sequence. The sample comes from a study of blood T cells in healthy people across ages. Per germline, CDR1 DFQATT and CDR2 SNEGSKA (reference sequence). The length of the CDR3 is 13 residues. Trimming removed 6 bases from V and 3 bases from J, with 15 bases in between. Primers used in a second PCR of roughly 6 to 12 cycles were a sample-barcoded 5' primer and a J-beta primer mix. TCRdb passed the 5' RACE reads through MiXCR, listing each CDR3 protein once. The sample has fewer than 800,000 distinct CDR3 sequences, roughly 32% seen once. The source material was blood. The rearrangement uses TRBV20-1 and TRBJ2-7; tentative D call: TRBD2 (6 bases). The sequence came from a woman over 75 in good health. The CDR3 region is CSAPEGPHYEQYF. CDR3 DNA sequence: TGCAGTGCCCCGGAGGGCCCTCACTACGAGCAGTACTTC.